This T cell receptor beta chain was retrieved from a study of shared T cell receptors in the human thymus. V lost 5 bases to trimming and J lost 8 bases; unmatched junction nucleotides: 6. In germline, CDR1 is SQVTM, CDR2 ANQGSEA. The CDR3 extends over 13 amino acids. The protocol was immunoSEQ multiplex PCR, while the TCRdb copy is restricted to in-frame clones and leaves out a portion. The data show hundreds of thousands of clones, 88% seen once. These data were likewise used in another study, on human thymus T cells. This second report adds: From resections taken during corrective heart surgery, the thymus tissue was obtained.

The sequenced sample was thymocytes. The chain links TRBV29-1 to TRBJ2-1; the match to TRBD1 covers 10 bases. This receptor was obtained from a boy in the first two years of life with a congenital heart defect. Here the CDR3 DNA reads TGCAGCGTTTTTGGACAGGGGGATCATGAGCAGTTCTTC. Protein product: CSVFGQGDHEQFF.